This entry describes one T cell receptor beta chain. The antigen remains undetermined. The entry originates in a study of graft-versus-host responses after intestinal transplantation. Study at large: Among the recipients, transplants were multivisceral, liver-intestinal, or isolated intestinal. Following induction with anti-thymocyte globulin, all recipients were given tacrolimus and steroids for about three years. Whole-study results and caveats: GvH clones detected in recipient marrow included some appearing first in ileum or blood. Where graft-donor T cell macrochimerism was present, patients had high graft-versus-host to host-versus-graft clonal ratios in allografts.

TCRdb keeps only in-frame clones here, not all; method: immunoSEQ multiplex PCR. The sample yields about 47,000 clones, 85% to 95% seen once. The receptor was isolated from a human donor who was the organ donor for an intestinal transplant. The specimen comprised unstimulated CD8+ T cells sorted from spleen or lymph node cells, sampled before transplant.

The CDR3 sequence is CASSSNLETGSNQPQHF. CDR3 in DNA: TGTGCCAGCAGCTCTAATTTGGAGACAGGTAGCAATCAGCCCCAGCATTTT. This chain connects TRBV7-2 to TRBJ1-5; possibly TRBD1 for D (6 bases). Germline V gene lookup returns CDR1 SGHTA and CDR2 FQGNSA. There are 17 residues in the CDR3. V lost 4 bases to trimming and J lost 0 bases, with 16 bases between them. The full variable domain, with the rest looked up from reference TRBV7-2 and TRBJ1-5, is GAGVSQSPSNKVTEKGKDVELRCDPISGHTALYWYRQSLGQGLEFLIYFQGNSAPDKSGLPSDRFSAERTGGSVSTLTIQRTQQEDSAVYLCASSSNLETGSNQPQHFGDGTRLSIL.